A single sample gave rise to the 13 T cell receptor beta chains below, sequenced in a study of blood T cell repertoires in COVID-19. Assay used: immunoSEQ multiplex PCR; TCRdb lists only in-frame clones, some missing. The sample shows about 94,000 clones, 65% to 85% of them seen only once. Input material: peripheral blood. The receptors come from a man aged 60-69 years with acute or convalescent COVID-19.

The rearrangement uses TRBV21-1 and TRBJ2-5; the table's D gene call, TRBD1, was not cross checked with the DNA. TRBV21-1 is flagged as a pseudogene. The CDR3 length is 13 residues. This CDR3 is CASSKTRGETQYF. For the CDR3, the DNA is TGTGCCAGCAGCAAAACCAGGGGGGAGACCCAGTACTTC.

This chain connects TRBV19 to TRBJ1-1; maybe TRBD1 (6 bases). There are 12 residues in the CDR3. Between the trimmed V and J ends, which lost 3 bases and 6 bases, there was a span of 8 bases. CDR1 and CDR2 (germline): LNHDA, SQIVND (reference sequence). The chain's CDR3 is CASSMDSPEAFF. The CDR3 DNA reads TGTGCCAGTAGTATGGACAGCCCTGAAGCTTTCTTT.

As for this clone: Other DNA sequences in this specimen translate into the identical CDR3. The chain carries TRBV7-9 and TRBJ1-1; 7 nucleotides match TRBD1. With V trimmed by 6 bases and J by 0 bases, 7 bases remained unmatched. Germline CDR1 and CDR2: SEHNR and FQNEAQ (reference sequence). CDR3 length equals 15 residues. The CDR3 here is CASSPRQGMNTEAFF. CDR3 bases: TGTGCCAGCAGTCCACGACAGGGCATGAACACTGAAGCTTTCTTT.

The genes are TRBV2 and TRBJ1-6; D uncertain. Between the trimmed V and J ends, which lost 2 bases and 7 bases, there was a span of 6 bases. The germline CDR1 and CDR2 sequences are SNHLY and FYNNEI. This CDR3 contains 13 residues. The CDR3: CASSELANSPLHF. In DNA, the CDR3 is TGTGCCAGCAGTGAATTGGCAAATTCACCCCTCCACTTT.

The genes are TRBV6-5 and TRBJ1-1; TRBD1 aligns across 9 bases. V dropped 7 bases and J dropped 5; count of bases not matched to a gene: 8. Germline lookup yields CDR1 MNHEY and CDR2 SVGAGI. The CDR3 extends over 14 amino acids. The CDR3 sequence is CASKLQGAQTEAFF. CDR3 bases: TGTGCCAGCAAACTACAGGGGGCACAGACTGAAGCTTTCTTT.

The sample holds one count of this clone. Other DNA sequences in this sample translate to the same CDR3. V is TRBV9 and J is TRBJ2-3; 9 nucleotides agree with TRBD2. The CDR3 has 17 amino acids. With V trimmed by 0 bases and J by 0 bases, 5 bases remained unmatched. Germline CDR1 reads SGDLS; CDR2 reads YYNGEE. Written as DNA, the CDR3 is TGTGCCAGCAGCGTAGGGTTAGCGGGGGCTAGCACAGATACGCAGTATTTT. Its protein product is CASSVGLAGASTDTQYF.

V and J are TRBV4-1 and TRBJ1-5; 9 nucleotides agree with TRBD1. Trimming took 8 bases from V and 2 from J; bases not matched to a gene: 13. The CDR3 runs 17 residues. Per germline, CDR1 MGHRA and CDR2 YSYEKL. CDR3 region: CASSTGTGMIGNQPQHF. The CDR3 region has the DNA TGCGCCAGCTCGACCGGGACAGGGATGATTGGCAATCAGCCCCAGCATTTT.

The chain links TRBV6-5 to TRBJ2-7; TRBD1 might be the D (6 bases). In germline, CDR1 is MNHEY, CDR2 SVGAGI. The V gene lost 5 bases and the J gene lost 3 bases, with 17 bases spanning the gap. The CDR3 spans 15 residues. The CDR3 loop reads CASSPPGRGGYEQYF. CDR3 nucleotide sequence: TGTGCCAGCAGTCCCCCGGGGCGAGGGGGCTACGAGCAGTACTTC.

This clone was detected once. CDR3 sequence (DNA): TGTGCCAGCAGCTCTGGGGCGTTTGGCACAGATACGCAGTATTTT. Translating gives CASSSGAFGTDTQYF. The genes are TRBV11-3 and TRBJ2-3; D might be TRBD1 (5 bases). Germline V CDR1 and CDR2: SGHNT, YENEEA. The V and J ends lost 4 bases and 1 base respectively, with 12 bases between them. This CDR3 is built from 15 residues.

The rearrangement joins TRBV9 to TRBJ1-1; 11 bases map to TRBD1. Germline V gene sequence: CDR1 SGDLS, CDR2 YYNGEE. The length of the CDR3 is 18 residues. The V gene end was trimmed by 4 bases and the J gene end by 5 bases; junction bases not matched to a gene: 16. As DNA, the CDR3 is TGTGCCAGCAGCCCCCGTAGTGGGGGACAGGGGGTTTTAACTGAAGCTTTCTTT. Its translation is CASSPRSGGQGVLTEAFF.

The chain carries TRBV5-6 and TRBJ1-1; unclear D gene. The CDR3 loop spans 12 amino acids. Germline V CDR1 and CDR2: SGHDT, YYEEEE. V was shortened by 2 bases and J by 4 bases, with 6 bases between the two germline ends. The DNA of the CDR3 is TGTGCCAGCAGCTTACGGGGCACTGAAGCTTTCTTT. Amino acids: CASSLRGTEAFF.

The chain uses TRBV9 and TRBJ1-1, with TRBD1 as a possible D gene (5 bases). Germline CDR1 and CDR2: SGDLS and YYNGEE. The ends were cut back, 1 base at V and 1 base at J, with 14 bases in the middle. This CDR3 contains 16 residues. CDR3: CASSVTPGTRNTEAFF. In nucleotides, the CDR3 is TGTGCCAGCAGCGTAACTCCCGGGACTAGGAACACTGAAGCTTTCTTT.

This clone occurred a few times. The chain has TRBV30 and TRBJ1-6, with 9 bases identical to TRBD1. The length of the CDR3 is 13 residues. The junction had 4 bases not matched to a gene; V was cut back by 2 bases and J by 11 bases. Germline CDR1 GTSNPN, CDR2 SVGIG (reference sequence). The CDR3 here is CAWSRRTGAPLHF. Written as DNA, the CDR3 is TGTGCCTGGAGTCGAAGGACAGGGGCACCCCTCCACTTT.